This T cell receptor beta chain was found in a study of blood T cell repertoires in COVID-19. The CDR3 spans 15 residues. V dropped 0 bases and J dropped 2 bases, with 9 bases sitting between them. Germline lookup yields CDR1 SGHRS and CDR2 YFSETQ. The data were produced by immunoSEQ multiplex PCR, yet TCRdb's version contains in-frame clones alone and is incomplete. The table shows 55,000 to 80,000 clones, with 82% occurring only once. The chain couples TRBV5-1 to TRBJ1-3, with D uncertain. This clonotype was obtained from a man at least 80 years old with active COVID-19. Input material: peripheral blood. CDR3 DNA: TGCGCCAGCAGCTTGGGGTGGGAGACTGGAAACACCATATATTTT. It is translated as CASSLGWETGNTIYF.